Listed here is a single T cell receptor (beta chain). The CDR3 has 16 amino acids. Unmatched junction bases numbered 17, after V lost 8 bases and J lost 5 bases. Unique molecular identifiers were built into the TCRbeta library. TCRdb re-derived calls from the PCR reads in MiXCR, one entry per CDR3 protein. The sample contains hundreds of thousands of distinct CDR3 sequences, under 30% of which appear only once. The data belong to a study of T-cell reconstitution after alpha-beta-depleted transplantation in children. The sequenced sample was PBMCs, mostly from graft donor cells, obtained 360 days after TCRalphabeta/CD19-depleted stem cell transplant. V usage is TRBV12-3 or TRBV12-4 and J usage is TRBJ2-5; 7 bases line up with TRBD2. The receptor was isolated from a female patient aged 2-15 years who had a stem cell transplant for congenital amegakaryocytic thrombocytopenia, so the T cells may come from the graft donor. CDR3 protein: CASSGDGAGVQETQYF. The CDR3 nucleotides read TGTGCCAGCTCGGGGGATGGGGCGGGAGTTCAGGAGACCCAGTACTTC.